The clone carrying this T cell receptor (beta chain) has just a few counts. What it binds is unknown. Sequencing used immunoSEQ multiplex PCR; TCRdb keeps in-frame clones, though not all of them. This sample comprises about 52,000 clones, none seen once only. These data originate in a study of T cell clonality in common variable immunodeficiency. Study-wide results and caveats: TCRbeta clonality was increased in CVID versus healthy controls.

The origin of this receptor is a person aged 18 to 70 in good health. Material for sequencing was peripheral blood mononuclear cells.

CDR3 amino acids: CASSLDGTGNTEAFF. CDR3 DNA (partial): TGCGCCAGCAGCTTGGATGGAACAGGGAACACTGAA. V and J are TRBV5-1 and TRBJ1-1; possible D gene TRBD1, 5 bases. Read sequence stops 3 residues before the CDR3 end, and the germline J gene provides the missing end. The CDR3 runs to 15 residues. Germline V CDR1 and CDR2: SGHRS, YFSETQ. Between the trimmed V and J ends, which lost 0 bases and 1 base, there was a span of 10 bases.